This passage covers 18 T cell receptor beta chains from one sample sequenced in a study of CD8 T cells in ankylosing spondylitis. Overall study results and limits: A motif of fewer than ten highly homologous TCR beta variants was seen as apparently characteristic of ankylosing spondylitis blood.

No cognate antigen is known for these TCRs. A single record per CDR3 protein comes from TCRdb applying MiXCR to the 5' RACE reads. The table includes fewer than 400,000 distinct CDR3 sequences, approximately 20% detected once. Sequenced input: blood, either unsorted or a sorted T cell fraction (not recorded which). The receptors come from a male donor with ankylosing spondylitis.

The genes are TRBV9 and TRBJ2-1; 8 nucleotides match TRBD2. CDR1 and CDR2 (germline): SGDLS, YYNGEE. The CDR3 loop spans 15 amino acids. Trimming took 0 bases from V and 7 from J; bases not matched to a gene: 6. The CDR3 DNA is TGTGCCAGCAGCGTAGGTTCGGGAGGGGAGAATGAGCAGTTCTTC. It yields the protein CASSVGSGGENEQFF.

The chain couples TRBV29-1 to TRBJ2-1, with 10 bases fitting TRBD2. Germline V lookup: CDR1 SQVTM, CDR2 ANQGSEA. V trimming: 1 base; J trimming: 9 bases; junction bases outside the gene matches: 6. CDR3 length: 14 amino acids. The CDR3 sequence: CSVEGPSGSREQFF. As DNA, the CDR3 is TGCAGCGTTGAAGGTCCTAGCGGGAGTCGTGAGCAGTTCTTC.

This clonotype was detected only a few times. The chain has TRBV15 and TRBJ2-3; D gene uncertain. The CDR3 has 18 amino acids. V lost 1 base, J lost 3 bases, and 20 bases lay in between. Germline loops: CDR1 LNHNV, CDR2 YYDKDF (reference sequence). The CDR3 is CATSRGLGMSLSTDTQYF. In DNA form, the CDR3 reads TGTGCCACCAGCAGAGGTCTGGGGATGTCTTTGTCAACAGATACGCAGTATTTT.

This clonotype was counted only a few times. This sequence joins TRBV12-3 or TRBV12-4 and TRBJ2-7; maybe TRBD2 (5 bases). Trimming cost V 3 bases and J 2 bases, with 11 bases left between them. The CDR3 covers 14 residues. The CDR3 DNA reads TGTGCCAGCAGTTTGGACGGGAAGACCTACGAGCAGTACTTC. Its translation: CASSLDGKTYEQYF.

A few counts support this clonotype. V gene TRBV4-2 combines with J gene TRBJ2-2; 7 bases are shared with TRBD2. The CDR3 contains 18 residues. The V gene's germline CDR1 is LGHNA and CDR2 YNFKEQ. The J segment lost 2 bases and the V segment lost 0 bases, leaving 9 bases of the junction unmatched. The CDR3 bases are TGTGCCAGCAGCCAAGATTTACCCGGGACTACTAACACCGGGGAGCTGTTTTTT. Translated: CASSQDLPGTTNTGELFF.

This clonotype showed up just a few times. This chain uses TRBV4-1 with TRBJ2-1; D not resolved. Between the trimmed V and J ends, which lost 5 bases and 0 bases, there was a span of 8 bases. CDR1 and CDR2 (germline): MGHRA, YSYEKL. This CDR3 has 14 amino acids. CDR3 DNA sequence: TGCGCCAGCAGCTTTTTTAGCTCCTACAATGAGCAGTTCTTC. Translation: CASSFFSSYNEQFF.

Only a few counts were recorded for this clonotype. The chain links TRBV20-1 to TRBJ2-3; 8 bases fit TRBD2. The CDR3 loop spans 13 amino acids. The trim removed 4 bases at V and 6 bases at J, leaving 6 bases unmatched. Germline loops: CDR1 DFQATT, CDR2 SNEGSKA (reference sequence). The CDR3 DNA reads as TGCAGTGCTACCGCTAGCGGGTTGGATACGCAGTATTTT. Its protein product is CSATASGLDTQYF.

The chain couples TRBV2 to TRBJ2-3, with TRBD2 identical over 8 bases. V was clipped by 3 bases and J by 4 bases; unmatched bases: 9. This CDR3 spans 16 amino acids. Germline loops: CDR1 SNHLY, CDR2 FYNNEI. The DNA of the CDR3 is TGTGCCAGCAGTGATATGTTTAGCGGGACGTCAGATACGCAGTATTTT. As protein: CASSDMFSGTSDTQYF.

The chain joins TRBV19 to TRBJ2-3; 9 bases align to TRBD1. V lost 5 bases to trimming and J lost 0 bases; unmatched junction nucleotides: 12. The CDR3 covers 18 residues. Germline V gene data show CDR1 as LNHDA and CDR2 as SQIVND (reference sequence). For the CDR3, the DNA is TGTGCCAGTAGTGTAAGATTGCCGGGACAGGGAAGCACAGATACGCAGTATTTT. Translated: CASSVRLPGQGSTDTQYF.

Many counts were recorded for this clonotype. The V gene is TRBV29-1, the J gene TRBJ2-7, with D tentatively TRBD1 (6 bases). Germline CDR1 SQVTM, CDR2 ANQGSEA. Between the trimmed V and J ends, which lost 4 bases and 0 bases, there was a span of 10 bases. This CDR3 spans 13 amino acids. Here the CDR3 DNA reads TGCAGCGTTGTCAGGGGCGGCTCCTACGAGCAGTACTTC. The encoded protein is CSVVRGGSYEQYF.

The gene calls are TRBV7-3 and TRBJ2-2, with D tentatively TRBD1 or TRBD2 (5 bases each). Per germline, CDR1 SGHTA and CDR2 FQGTGA. V lost 5 bases and J 4 bases, leaving 17 bases between the germline ends. The CDR3 loop spans 16 amino acids. The CDR3 spells CASSPPGGPLTGELFF. The CDR3 nucleotides read TGTGCCAGCAGCCCCCCTGGGGGACCGCTCACCGGGGAGCTGTTTTTT.

This clonotype was picked up a small number of times. The chain combines TRBV7-2 with TRBJ1-1, with D unresolved. The CDR3 consists of 12 residues. CDR1 SGHTA and CDR2 FQGNSA come from the germline V gene. Trimming stripped 3 bases from V and 4 bases from J, with 6 bases between. Here the CDR3 DNA reads TGTGCCAGCAGCTTTATGGGCACTGAAGCTTTCTTT. This translates into CASSFMGTEAFF. The full variable domain, its missing parts supplied by reference TRBV7-2 and TRBJ1-1, is GAGVSQSPSNKVTEKGKDVELRCDPISGHTALYWYRQSLGQGLEFLIYFQGNSAPDKSGLPSDRFSAERTGGSVSTLTIQRTQQEDSAVYLCASSFMGTEAFFGQGTRLTVV.

This clonotype was picked up many times. The chain carries TRBV12-3 or TRBV12-4 and TRBJ2-7; a weak D match, TRBD1 (5 bases). Trimming shortened V by 4 bases and J by 2 bases, and 9 bases separated the two germline ends. The CDR3 length is 13 residues. CDR3 sequence (DNA): TGTGCCAGCAGTTCTACAGGAGCCTACGAGCAGTACTTC. It specifies CASSSTGAYEQYF.

This chain links TRBV4-3 with TRBJ2-4, with D perhaps matching TRBD2 (5 bases). The CDR3 has 15 amino acids. Germline values: CDR1 LGHNA, CDR2 YSLEER. Between the trimmed V and J ends, which lost 4 bases and 0 bases, there was a span of 10 bases. This CDR3 reads CASSPDREAKNIQYF. Written as DNA, the CDR3 is TGCGCCAGCAGCCCCGATCGGGAAGCCAAAAACATTCAGTACTTC.

This clonotype was recorded a few times. The genes are TRBV5-1 and TRBJ2-5, with 10 bases identical to TRBD1. Per germline, CDR1 SGHRS and CDR2 YFSETQ. J was trimmed by 4 bases and V by 4 bases; bases with no gene match: 7. CDR3 length: 15 residues. CDR3 amino acids: CASSLGQGDRETQYF. As DNA, the CDR3 is TGCGCCAGCAGCCTAGGACAGGGGGACCGAGAGACCCAGTACTTC. Full variable domain (missing parts from reference TRBV5-1 and TRBJ2-5): KAGVTQTPRYLIKTRGQQVTLSCSPISGHRSVSWYQQTPGQGLQFLFEYFSETQRNKGNFPGRFSGRQFSNSRSEMNVSTLELGDSALYLCASSLGQGDRETQYFGPGTRLLVL.

This clonotype appeared many times. The rearrangement uses TRBV11-1 and TRBJ2-7; a possible D gene is TRBD1 (6 bases). The CDR3 extends over 14 amino acids. Germline values: CDR1 SGHAT, CDR2 FQDESV (reference sequence). With 5 bases removed from V and 2 bases from J, the gap between germline ends came to 13 bases. The CDR3 loop reads CASSKGDKTYEQYF. In DNA form, the CDR3 reads TGTGCCAGCAGCAAGGGGGACAAGACCTACGAGCAGTACTTC.

This chain links TRBV14 with TRBJ1-1; D is possibly TRBD1 (5 bases). The CDR3 totals 16 residues. CDR1 and CDR2 from the germline V gene are SGHDN and FVKESK. V was shortened by 4 bases and J by 0 bases, with 15 bases between the two germline ends. CDR3 in amino acids: CASSPNRGRVNTEAFF. The CDR3 DNA is TGTGCCAGCAGCCCCAATCGCGGCAGGGTGAACACTGAAGCTTTCTTT.

This chain connects TRBV6-1 to TRBJ2-5; no firm D call. CDR3 length: 14 residues. Deletions cut 0 bases from V and 2 bases from J, with 7 bases between. The germline CDR1 and CDR2 sequences are MNHNS and SASEGT. The CDR3 loop is CASSEASYQETQYF. The DNA for the CDR3 is TGTGCCAGCAGTGAAGCCAGTTATCAAGAGACCCAGTACTTC.